The 6 T cell receptor beta chains below come from one sample, sequenced in a study of identical twins. MiXCR, run by TCRdb on the 5' RACE reads, gives a single entry per CDR3 protein. The sample lists approximately 550,000 distinct CDR3 sequences; 20% to 25% were seen once. In addition, the sample was reused for a study of yellow fever vaccine responses in identical twins.

Specimen: CD4+ T cells sorted from blood. The receptor source for this set is a woman aged 18-35 years in good health.

This chain connects TRBV7-8 to TRBJ2-5; unclear D gene. The length of the CDR3 is 16 residues. The V and J ends lost 0 bases and 2 bases respectively, with 13 bases between them. The germline V gene encodes CDR1 SGHVS and CDR2 FQNEAQ. Here the CDR3 reads CASSLANRINQETQYF. The DNA of the CDR3 is TGTGCCAGCAGCTTAGCGAACAGAATAAATCAAGAGACCCAGTACTTC.

The sample holds a few counts of this clonotype. V is TRBV6-5 and J is TRBJ2-1; TRBD2 matches 12 bases. J was trimmed by 7 bases and V by 0 bases; bases with no gene match: 4. The CDR3 spans 16 residues. In germline, CDR1 is MNHEY, CDR2 SVGAGI. The CDR3 protein is CASSYSTSGGRNEQFF. CDR3 DNA sequence: TGTGCCAGCAGTTACTCGACTAGCGGGGGTCGTAATGAGCAGTTCTTC.

This rearrangement joins TRBV4-1 to TRBJ2-1; possibly TRBD1 for D (6 bases). CDR1 and CDR2 from the germline V gene are MGHRA and YSYEKL. V was pared by 0 bases and J by 3 bases, with 18 bases between. The CDR3 length is 18 residues. The CDR3 coding sequence is TGCGCCAGCAGCCAAGATTACTCCGGGACAAGGATCTACAATGAGCAGTTCTTC. Translated, it gives CASSQDYSGTRIYNEQFF.

In this sample, this clonotype turned up a few times. This chain links TRBV7-9 with TRBJ1-2, with 7 bases aligning to TRBD1. Germline V CDR1 and CDR2: SEHNR, FQNEAQ (reference sequence). The CDR3 sequence is 13 residues long. Losses at the gene ends were 5 bases for V and 7 bases for J; bases not matched to a gene: 7. The CDR3 DNA reads TGTGCCAGCAGCCAGGGGGGGTGGTCTGGCTACACCTTC. This codes for CASSQGGWSGYTF.

J is TRBJ2-3 and V is TRBV18; no definite D call. CDR1 and CDR2 from the germline V gene are KGHSH and LQKENI. CDR3 size: 11 residues. Deletions cut 9 bases from V and 5 bases from J, with 9 bases between. The CDR3 DNA reads TGTGCCAGTGAGGCCGGAGATACGCAGTATTTT. Protein product: CASEAGDTQYF.

This clonotype has more than one count but fewer than ten. The V gene is TRBV6-2 or TRBV6-3, the J gene TRBJ1-6; no firm D call. The CDR3 contains 14 residues. The germline V gene encodes CDR1 MNHEY and CDR2 SVGEGT. Trimming removed 4 bases at V and 7 bases at J, with 11 bases between. The chain's CDR3 is CASSFSVQNSPLHF. The CDR3, as DNA: TGTGCCAGCAGTTTCTCGGTACAGAATTCACCCCTCCACTTT.